This T cell receptor (beta chain) appears in the sequencing data of a study of blood T cell repertoires in COVID-19. Across the whole study: COVID-19 samples, acute and convalescent, were from the United States, Italy and Spain.

Method: immunoSEQ multiplex PCR; TCRdb's copy keeps in-frame clones and lacks some. The table records 250,000 to 350,000 clones, under 90% of them present only once. Cohorts were assigned according to the clinical history that participants reported. What the recovered Cohort 3 donors had was two negative PCRs, clearance, or symptom resolution. Germline V lookup: CDR1 LNHDA, CDR2 SQIVND (reference sequence). Trimming took 5 bases from V and 2 from J, leaving 18 bases between them. This CDR3 region has 16 residues. The sequenced material came from PBMCs or T cells enriched from blood (not recorded which). The rearrangement links TRBV19 to TRBJ1-1; D is unclear. This sequence originates from a woman between 18 and 29 years old who had recovered from COVID-19. CDR3 sequence reads: CASSLLSLQLNTEAFF. CDR3 coding DNA: TGTGCCAGTAGTCTTTTGTCGTTACAGCTCAACACTGAAGCTTTCTTT.